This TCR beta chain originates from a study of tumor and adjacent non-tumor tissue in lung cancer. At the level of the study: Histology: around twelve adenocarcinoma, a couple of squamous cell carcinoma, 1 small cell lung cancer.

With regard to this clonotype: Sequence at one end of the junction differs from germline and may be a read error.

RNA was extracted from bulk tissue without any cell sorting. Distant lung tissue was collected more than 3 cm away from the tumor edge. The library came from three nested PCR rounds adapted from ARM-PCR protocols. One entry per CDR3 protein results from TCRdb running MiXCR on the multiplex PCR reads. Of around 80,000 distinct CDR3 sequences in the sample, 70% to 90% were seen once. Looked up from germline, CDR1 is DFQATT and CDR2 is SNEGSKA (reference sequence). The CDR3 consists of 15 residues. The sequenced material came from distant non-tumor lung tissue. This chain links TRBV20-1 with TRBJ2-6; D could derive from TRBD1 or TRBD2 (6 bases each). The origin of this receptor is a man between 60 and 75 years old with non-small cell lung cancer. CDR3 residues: CSALRGGTGADVLTF. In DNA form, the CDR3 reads TGCAGTGCCTTGAGAGGGGGGACTGGGGCCGACGTCCTGACTTTC.